This record looks at one T cell receptor (beta chain) sequence and its context. The read is 3 residues too short to cover the CDR3 end, so that end is filled in from the germline J gene. Repertoires were generated with immunoSEQ multiplex PCR, while TCRdb's copy carries only in-frame clones and drops some. The sample has 20,000 to 25,000 clones. This sample was taken from a study of T cells in women clearing cervical HPV infection. Germline CDR1 reads SGHTA; CDR2 reads FQGTGA. Trimming took off 5 bases at V and 3 bases at J, with 10 bases between the two ends. The CDR3 has 13 amino acids. Source material: blood buffy coat. The receptor was derived from a woman aged 18-69 years with a cervical HPV16 infection that either progressed to CIN3+ or cleared (not recorded which). The chain uses TRBV7-3 and TRBJ1-1; a weak D match, TRBD1 (6 bases). The sequenced part of the CDR3 DNA is TGTGCCAGCAGCCGGGAGGGGGACACTGAA. Amino acid sequence: CASSREGDTE. The complete CDR3 reads CASSREGDTEAFF.